These 11 T cell receptor beta chains share one sample of origin, sequenced in a study of T-cell memory formation after mild COVID-19. Each CDR3 protein is one row after TCRdb ran MiXCR on the 5' RACE reads. This sample has approximately 350,000 distinct CDR3 sequences, with 28% found just once. Input material: PBMCs or a T cell subset sorted from them (not recorded which). The receptors here all came from an adult woman who had mild COVID-19 (a few samples of this study predate the infection). Cell type and time point are not known.

The chain uses TRBV7-2 and TRBJ1-2, with 8 bases matching TRBD1. The CDR3 totals 14 residues. Trimming removed 1 base from V and 6 bases from J; junction bases left unmatched: 4. The germline V gene encodes CDR1 SGHTA and CDR2 FQGNSA. CDR3 nucleotide sequence: TGTGCCAGCAGCTTAGACAGGGGGGTCGATGGCTACACCTTC. It specifies CASSLDRGVDGYTF.

The chain couples TRBV12-3 or TRBV12-4 to TRBJ1-2; possible D gene TRBD1, 6 bases. The CDR3 length is 14 residues. V was shortened by 4 bases and J by 4 bases, with 13 bases between the two germline ends. The CDR3: CASSSTGWSYGYTF. CDR3 sequence (DNA): TGTGCCAGCAGTTCCACAGGGTGGAGCTATGGCTACACCTTC.

V is TRBV5-1 and J is TRBJ1-2; TRBD1 might be the D (5 bases). V was trimmed by 5 bases and J by 7 bases, leaving 15 bases between them. There are 13 residues in the CDR3. Germline assignment: CDR1 SGHRS and CDR2 YFSETQ. CDR3 sequence: CASRPGTDGGYTF. The CDR3 DNA reads TGCGCCAGCAGACCCGGGACGGACGGTGGCTACACCTTC.

This chain links TRBV7-9 with TRBJ1-1; unclear D gene. The germline V and J ends were trimmed by 5 bases and 0 bases, with 16 bases remaining between them. The CDR3 runs to 16 residues. Germline values: CDR1 SEHNR, CDR2 FQNEAQ (reference sequence). CDR3 coding DNA: TGTGCCAGCAGCCTCCTGGACCGCCGCATGAACACTGAAGCTTTCTTT. Translating gives CASSLLDRRMNTEAFF.

The rearrangement joins TRBV2 to TRBJ2-2; D ambiguous. This CDR3 comprises 15 residues. Trimming pared 3 bases from V and 3 bases from J, leaving 11 bases between. Germline V gene lookup returns CDR1 SNHLY and CDR2 FYNNEI. The CDR3 spells CASSEIAAYTGELFF. Written as DNA, the CDR3 is TGTGCCAGCAGTGAGATAGCAGCATACACCGGGGAGCTGTTTTTT.

The chain carries TRBV11-2 and TRBJ2-3, with 8 bases aligning to TRBD1. The CDR3 length is 15 residues. CDR1 is SGHAT, CDR2 FQNNGV, per germline. J gave up 3 bases and V 5 bases, and 7 bases lay outside the gene matches. This CDR3 reads CASSAGTGLTDTQYF. CDR3 nucleotide sequence: TGTGCCAGCAGCGCCGGGACAGGTCTTACAGATACGCAGTATTTT.

In its sample, this clonotype was seen a few times. V is TRBV12-3 or TRBV12-4 and J is TRBJ2-2; D is ambiguous. Deletions cut 3 bases from V and 3 bases from J, with 8 bases between. This CDR3 is built from 14 residues. The CDR3 spells CASSFLGHTGELFF. The CDR3 region has the DNA TGTGCCAGCAGTTTTTTGGGCCACACCGGGGAGCTGTTTTTT.

The chain carries TRBV2 and TRBJ2-7; TRBD2 might be the D (6 bases). In germline, CDR1 is SNHLY, CDR2 FYNNEI. Trimming took off 1 base at V and 6 bases at J, with 16 bases between the two ends. CDR3 length: 15 amino acids. The CDR3 nucleotides read TGTGCCAGCAGTGAAGGGGGGACTCGGCTGAGCGAGCAGTACTTC. Amino acid sequence: CASSEGGTRLSEQYF. Full variable domain (remainder filled in from reference TRBV2 and TRBJ2-7): EPEVTQTPSHQVTQMGQEVILRCVPISNHLYFYWYRQILGQKVEFLVSFYNNEISEKSEIFDDQFSVERPDGSNFTLKIRSTKLEDSAMYFCASSEGGTRLSEQYFGPGTRLTVT.

The chain couples TRBV5-1 to TRBJ2-3, with D perhaps TRBD1 or TRBD2 (5 bases each). V dropped 4 bases and J dropped 4 bases, with 16 bases sitting between them. This CDR3 contains 15 residues. CDR1 is SGHRS and CDR2 is YFSETQ in the germline V gene. The CDR3 coding sequence is TGCGCCAGCAGCGGGGACCTAAGAGGGGCAGATACGCAGTATTTT. Translated, it gives CASSGDLRGADTQYF.

This clonotype was observed a few times. V gene TRBV7-9 combines with J gene TRBJ2-5, with TRBD2 matching over 8 bases. Germline trimming cut 7 bases from V and 2 bases from J; bases unmatched to any gene: 12. CDR1 is SEHNR and CDR2 is FQNEAQ in the germline V gene (reference sequence). CDR3 length: 16 amino acids. The CDR3 sequence: CASTGESGGFQETQYF. As DNA, the CDR3 is TGTGCCAGCACCGGGGAGAGCGGGGGTTTTCAAGAGACCCAGTACTTC.

This sequence joins TRBV19 and TRBJ2-3; no clear D gene. V lost 5 bases, J lost 3 bases, and 18 bases lay in between. The CDR3 runs to 16 residues. Germline-derived CDR1 and CDR2 are LNHDA and SQIVND (reference sequence). CDR3 loop: CASSPLISLGTDTQYF. Here the CDR3 DNA reads TGTGCCAGTAGTCCCCTCATTTCGTTGGGTACAGATACGCAGTATTTT.